The entry below describes one T cell receptor (beta chain). The data are from a study of control samples from healthy donors and cancer patients. The method was immunoSEQ multiplex PCR; TCRdb's version includes in-frame clones alone and lacks a portion of them. In the table there are 90,000 to 100,000 clones, roughly 80% of which are singletons. V gave up 5 bases and J gave up 8 bases; unmatched junction bases: 5. Germline CDR1 is MNHEY and CDR2 is SMNVEV (reference sequence). This CDR3 has 12 amino acids. V usage is TRBV27 and J usage is TRBJ1-2; TRBD1 matches at 7 bases. Material for sequencing was PBMCs. The sequence derives from a man between 65 and 85 years old with lung cancer. The DNA for the CDR3 is TGTGCCAGCAGTGCCAGGGGGGCGGGCTACACCTTC. Translated: CASSARGAGYTF.